A selection of T cell receptor beta chains follows, all from one sample in a study of cytomegalovirus exposure and HLA in healthy donors. Produced via immunoSEQ multiplex PCR; TCRdb's table is partial and in-frame only. The repertoire table contains about 130,000 clones. The sequenced material came from PBMCs. These receptors were collected from a man aged 40-49 years in good health and CMV-seronegative. The CDR3 runs from the conserved cysteine through the conserved F or W. The D gene is left open where the match is weak.

j_gene | d_gene | v_gene | CDR3nt | CDR3aa
TRBJ2-7 | - | TRBV6-1 | TGTGCCAGCAGTGAACCGGGACATTCCTACGAGCAGTACTTC | CASSEPGHSYEQYF
TRBJ2-7 | TRBD1 | TRBV2 | TGTGCCAGCGAGACAGGACAGGGGAGGAACGAGCAGTACTTC | CASETGQGRNEQYF
TRBJ2-1 | TRBD1 | TRBV10-3 | TGTGCCATCAGTGAGTCTAGGGACAGGGTCGTCCAGTTCTTC | CAISESRDRVVQFF
TRBJ1-1 | - | TRBV14 | TGTGCCAGCAGCCAAGGTCCCATAGCTTTCTTT | CASSQGPIAFF
TRBJ1-3 | TRBD1 | TRBV5-1 | TGCGCCAGCAGCTTAGGGACAGTGGGGTACACCATATATTTT | CASSLGTVGYTIYF
TRBJ1-2 | - | TRBV25-1 | TGTGCCAGCAGTGACAGACAGAGACTTTATGGCTACACCTTC | CASSDRQRLYGYTF
TRBJ2-1 | TRBD2 | TRBV6-5 | TGTGCCAGCAGTTACTCGACTAGCGGGTATAACAATGAGCAGTTCTTC | CASSYSTSGYNNEQFF
TRBJ2-7 | - | TRBV5-1 | TGCGCCAGCAGCGTCCTAGCGATGAGGGACGAGCAGTACTTC | CASSVLAMRDEQYF
TRBJ1-5 | - | TRBV30 | TGTGCCTGGATCAACTCTGAGACAGCGCTCAATCAGCCCCAGCATTTT | CAWINSETALNQPQHF
TRBJ1-2 | - | TRBV11-2 | TGTGCCAGCAGTTCCAGGCCGTATGGCTACACCTTC | CASSSRPYGYTF
TRBJ2-3 | - | TRBV5-6 | TGTGCCAGCAGCTTGATCGGGGGATCCGCAGATACGCAGTATTTT | CASSLIGGSADTQYF
TRBJ2-5 | TRBD2 | TRBV13 | TGTGCCAGCAGCTCGGGACTAGCTGCAGAGACCCAGTACTTC | CASSSGLAAETQYF
TRBJ2-7 | TRBD2 | TRBV30 | TGTGCCCTGGAACGGGGGCGTCTAGCGGGGGGATACGAGCAGTACTTC | CALERGRLAGGYEQYF
TRBJ2-3 | - | TRBV11-3 | TGTGCCAGCAGACCTGGACGGGCGGGAGATACGCAGTATTTT | CASRPGRAGDTQYF
TRBJ2-7 | - | TRBV28 | TGTGCCAGCAGGGAGAGGGCCCTCGGGGTTGCTCGGTCCTACGAGCAGTACTTC | CASRERALGVARSYEQYF
TRBJ2-5 | - | TRBV28 | TGTGCCAGCAGCTCGAGACGGGGGGCAGGATGGGAGACCCAGTACTTC | CASSSRRGAGWETQYF
TRBJ2-7 | TRBD2 | TRBV7-6 | TGTGCCAGCAGCTTGGGGCGGGAGTCTTTATACGAGCAGTACTTC | CASSLGRESLYEQYF
TRBJ1-1 | TRBD1 | TRBV18 | TGTGCCAGTCGCCCGCCAGGGGGGAACACTGAAGCTTTCTTT | CASRPPGGNTEAFF
TRBJ1-4 | TRBD1 | TRBV5-1 | TGCGCCAGCAGCTTGGCAGGGGGGTCGGTTGAAAAACTGTTTTTT | CASSLAGGSVEKLFF
TRBJ1-4 | - | TRBV13 | TGTGCCAGCAGCTTGAGGACAGTGTCTGAAAAACTGTTTTTT | CASSLRTVSEKLFF
TRBJ2-3 | - | TRBV4-3 | TGCGCCAGCAGCCAAGTTCGGGACTCCTACACAGATACGCAGTATTTT | CASSQVRDSYTDTQYF
TRBJ2-5 | TRBD2 | TRBV9 | TGTGCCAGCAGCGTGGGGGGGAAGACCCAGTACTTC | CASSVGGKTQYF
TRBJ2-3 | TRBD2 | TRBV27 | TGTGCCACCTTTAAAAGCGGGGGTCGAAATACGCAGTATTTT | CATFKSGGRNTQYF
TRBJ2-1 | TRBD2 | TRBV5-1 | TGCGCCAGCAGCTCCTATATGGGGCTAGCGGGAGGGGGTCCGGAGCAGTTCTTC | CASSSYMGLAGGGPEQFF
TRBJ1-2 | TRBD1 | TRBV27 | TGTGCCAGCAGGCAACAGGGGAACTATGGCTACACCTTC | CASRQQGNYGYTF
TRBJ1-2 | TRBD1 | TRBV7-9 | TGTGCCAGCACCCTCCCGGGACAGAACTATGGCTACACCTTC | CASTLPGQNYGYTF
TRBJ1-4 | - | TRBV4-2 | TGTGCCAGCAGCCAAGTCCCGGGGGTTTATGAAAAACTGTTTTTT | CASSQVPGVYEKLFF
TRBJ2-1 | - | TRBV5-6 | TGTGCCAGCAGCTGGGGGGTACAGGGGCCACACCTTGGGGAGCAGTTCTTC | CASSWGVQGPHLGEQFF
TRBJ1-1 | - | TRBV11-3 | TGTGCCAGTGATTTTGGGGGGGGAATGGACACTGAAGCTTTCTTT | CASDFGGGMDTEAFF
TRBJ1-5 | TRBD1 | TRBV4-2 | TGTGCCAGCAGCCAAGAAGAGGGTAGGGGACAGATCAATCAGCCCCAGCATTTT | CASSQEEGRGQINQPQHF
TRBJ2-3 | - | TRBV5-8 | TGTGCCAGCAGCTTGGGGAGCCCGCCAGATACGCAGTATTTT | CASSLGSPPDTQYF
TRBJ2-7 | - | TRBV6-1 | TGTGCCAGCAGCCTTAGACAGATATACGAGCAGTACTTC | CASSLRQIYEQYF
TRBJ1-4 | - | TRBV28 | TGTGCCAGCAGGACTCCCGTCGGGTTAGAAAAACTGTTTTTT | CASRTPVGLEKLFF
TRBJ2-7 | - | TRBV7-3 | TGTGCCAGCAGCTTAATGGGCAGCTCCTACGAGCAGTACTTC | CASSLMGSSYEQYF
TRBJ1-2 | TRBD1 | TRBV28 | TGTGCCAGCAGTTTACCAGGGGGCTATGGCTACACCTTC | CASSLPGGYGYTF
TRBJ1-2 | - | TRBV5-4 | TGTGCCGGCAGGGATACCGTTGGAGCTGGAGGCTACACCTTC | CAGRDTVGAGGYTF
TRBJ2-5 | - | TRBV27 | TGTGCCAGCAGTTTCGCAGGGGAGGGAGAAGAGACCCAGTACTTC | CASSFAGEGEETQYF
TRBJ2-7 | TRBD2 | TRBV19 | TGTGCCAGTAGCGCGGGAGGCTACGAGCAGTACTTC | CASSAGGYEQYF
TRBJ1-4 | - | TRBV5-4 | TGTGCCAGCAGCTTGGCCGGGGGAGGGGGTGAAAAACTGTTTTTT | CASSLAGGGGEKLFF
TRBJ2-7 | TRBD2 | TRBV30 | TGTGCCTGTGGGACTAGCGCAAGCTACGAGCAGTACTTC | CACGTSASYEQYF
TRBJ2-1 | TRBD1 | TRBV11-2 | TGTGCCAGCAGCCTATACAGGGGGCGCGAGCAGTTCTTC | CASSLYRGREQFF
TRBJ2-1 | TRBD2 | TRBV28 | TGTGCCAGCAGTTTAGGTAGCGGGGGTGCCTACAATGAGCAGTTCTTC | CASSLGSGGAYNEQFF
TRBJ1-4 | - | TRBV7-9 | TGTGCCAGCAGCCTCTCTGGGGGGGAACTCAGGGTGTTTTTT | CASSLSGGELRVFF
TRBJ2-7 | TRBD2 | TRBV6-6 | TGTGCCAGCCGCCCTGGACTAGCGGGGGGGAAATGGGAGCAGTACTTC | CASRPGLAGGKWEQYF
TRBJ2-7 | - | TRBV7-3 | TGTGCCAGCAGCTTTGGCCCAGAACAGGGCTCCTACGAGCAGTACTTC | CASSFGPEQGSYEQYF
TRBJ2-7 | TRBD2 | TRBV5-4 | TGTGCCAGCAGCTTGCGCGGGGGGCCTTGGGGCGAGCAGTACTTC | CASSLRGGPWGEQYF
TRBJ1-1 | TRBD1 | TRBV11-3 | TGTGCCAGCAGCCCCAGCCCAGGGGGCTCCCTGCAGGGCACTGAAGCTTTCTTT | CASSPSPGGSLQGTEAFF